The rows below give T cell receptor beta chains drawn from one sample of a study of OX40 agonist ivuxolimab in advanced cancers. Using immunoSEQ multiplex PCR, the repertoire was profiled, and TCRdb retains in-frame clones only, with some absent. Of fewer than 10,000 clones in the sample, roughly 90% were seen once. The source material was CD4+ or CD8+ T cells sorted from blood, sampled in a trial of the OX40 agonist ivuxolimab. The receptors come from an adult with an advanced solid tumor such as melanoma, head and neck, liver or kidney cancer. Both conserved end residues are part of each CDR3. Fields, in order: J gene, V gene, clone size, D gene, CDR3 DNA, CDR3 protein. A D gene is named only where the DNA matches it firmly. Clone sizes are given selectively: once, few, many, or a class where the clone is expanded.

TRBJ1-2,TRBV5-4,-,TRBD1,TGCGCCAGCAGCTCCCGGACAGGGAAGGACTATGGCTACACCTTC,CASSSRTGKDYGYTF
TRBJ2-4,TRBV19,once,-,TGTGCCACCGGTGGTCCAGGGAATGGAAACATTCAGTACTTC,CATGGPGNGNIQYF
TRBJ2-7,TRBV28,-,-,TGTGCCAGCAGTTCCCCGCCGGAGGGGGCCTACGAGCAGTACTTC,CASSSPPEGAYEQYF
TRBJ2-1,TRBV29-1,once,-,TGCAGCCTTCGAGAGGGACGTCGCTCCTACAATGAGCAGTTCTTC,CSLREGRRSYNEQFF
TRBJ2-1,TRBV7-8,-,-,TGTGCCAGCAGCTCCGGGTTTTACAATGAGCAGTTCTTC,CASSSGFYNEQFF
TRBJ2-4,TRBV20-1,-,-,TGCAGTGTTCCCTCTCATGGCGTTCAGTACTTC,CSVPSHGVQYF
TRBJ1-5,TRBV6-5,-,-,TGTGCCAGCAGCCAGGGGATCAGCAATCAGCCCCAGCATTTT,CASSQGISNQPQHF
TRBJ2-1,TRBV5-8,-,-,TGTGCCAGCAGCTTTGGACGTAGCTCCTACAATGAGCAGTTCTTC,CASSFGRSSYNEQFF
TRBJ1-2,TRBV6-5,large,-,TGTGCCAGCAGTTTGGGAGTTAACTATGGCTACACCTTC,CASSLGVNYGYTF
TRBJ1-5,TRBV27,-,-,TGTGCCAGCAGTGACCCGCGGGGAGGGAGCAATCAGCCCCAGCATTTT,CASSDPRGGSNQPQHF
TRBJ2-4,TRBV14,-,-,TGTGCCAGCAGCCAAGATAGATTGGCGGGGGCCGCGAACATTCAGTACTTC,CASSQDRLAGAANIQYF
TRBJ1-2,TRBV7-9,-,TRBD1,TGTGCCAGCAGCGAACGACAGGGGAGTGGCTACACCTTC,CASSERQGSGYTF
TRBJ2-2,TRBV19,once,-,TGTGCCAGTAGTATAAGTAGGACCGGGGAGCTGTTTTTT,CASSISRTGELFF
TRBJ1-6,TRBV27,-,TRBD1,TGTGCCAGCAGACGACAGGGTGGGAATTCACCCCTCCACTTT,CASRRQGGNSPLHF
TRBJ2-5,TRBV5-8,-,TRBD1,TGTGCCAGCAGCTTGGCCGTCGGGACAGGGGTGGAGACCCAGTACTTC,CASSLAVGTGVETQYF
TRBJ2-7,TRBV21-1,once,-,TGTGCCAGCAGCAAAGCCCCCAGGGTATCCTACGAGCAGTACTTC,CASSKAPRVSYEQYF
TRBJ2-2,TRBV11-3,once,TRBD1,TGTGCCAGCAGCCTCCAGGGGGCCGGTACCGGGGAGCTGTTTTTT,CASSLQGAGTGELFF
TRBJ2-2,TRBV6-5,-,-,TGTGCCAGCAGTTACTCGATTGACCGGGAGCTGTTTTTT,CASSYSIDRELFF
TRBJ2-2,TRBV18,-,-,TGTGCCAGCTCACCGAGGGGACCTCGTAACACCGGGGAGCTGTTTTTT,CASSPRGPRNTGELFF
TRBJ2-6,TRBV5-5,-,-,TGTGCCGGCAGCTTGGAGGGTTCGTCTGGGGCCAACGTCCTGACTTTC,CAGSLEGSSGANVLTF
TRBJ2-1,TRBV7-9,-,TRBD2,TGTGCCAGCAACTTCGGACTAGCGGGAGTAGGTGAGCAGTTCTTC,CASNFGLAGVGEQFF
TRBJ2-7,TRBV7-9,-,-,TGTGCCAGCACCAGGGTGGGCAACGAGCAGTACTTC,CASTRVGNEQYF
TRBJ1-5,TRBV2,-,-,TGTGCCAGCACACAGGAGTTCAATCAGCCCCAGCATTTT,CASTQEFNQPQHF
TRBJ2-5,TRBV9,-,TRBD1,TGTGCCAGCAGCCGGGGACAGGGGGCACCAGAGACCCAGTACTTC,CASSRGQGAPETQYF
TRBJ2-3,TRBV11-3,once,-,TGTGCCAGCAGCTTAGAAGTGCATCATACGCAGTATTTT,CASSLEVHHTQYF
TRBJ2-7,TRBV5-5,few,-,TGTGCCAGCAGCGACTTTTACGAGCAGTACTTC,CASSDFYEQYF
TRBJ2-3,TRBV5-1,-,TRBD1,TGCGCCAGCAGCTCGGACAGGGGGACAGATACGCAGTATTTT,CASSSDRGTDTQYF
TRBJ1-1,TRBV5-5,-,-,TGTGCCAGCAGTTACCCCCCAGGAGTTGACACTGAAGCTTTCTTT,CASSYPPGVDTEAFF
TRBJ1-6,TRBV5-4,-,-,TGTGCCAGCAGCTTGGGATTACGGGGTAATAATTCACCCCTCCACTTT,CASSLGLRGNNSPLHF
TRBJ2-3,TRBV12-5,-,TRBD2,TGTGCTAGTGGTTTGGGACTAGCGGGCACAGATACGCAGTATTTT,CASGLGLAGTDTQYF
TRBJ2-7,TRBV28,once,TRBD1,TGTGCCAGCAGTTTCCGGGGACAGGGGCCTTGGGACGAGCAGTACTTC,CASSFRGQGPWDEQYF
TRBJ2-2,TRBV5-4,once,-,TGTGCCAGCAGCTTGGGGGGGTCCCCCACCGGGGAGCTGTTTTTT,CASSLGGSPTGELFF
TRBJ2-7,TRBV5-1,-,TRBD1,TGCGCCAGCTCGGGACAGGGAGGGTACGAGCAGTACTTC,CASSGQGGYEQYF
TRBJ2-5,TRBV29-1,-,-,TGCAGCGTTCTGGGACTCCAGCAGACCCAGTACTTC,CSVLGLQQTQYF
TRBJ1-1,TRBV9,-,TRBD1,TGTGCCAGCAGCCCTTCAGGGGGCTACACTGAAGCTTTCTTT,CASSPSGGYTEAFF
TRBJ2-6,TRBV5-6,-,-,TGTGCCAGCAGTTGGGCCATCTCTGGGGCCAACGTCCTGACTTTC,CASSWAISGANVLTF
TRBJ2-2,TRBV28,-,TRBD2,TGTGCCAGCACCCCGGGACTAGCGAGGACCGGGGAGCTGTTTTTT,CASTPGLARTGELFF
TRBJ2-1,TRBV29-1,-,-,TGCAGCGTTGGGCGGAGCTCCTACAATGAGCAGTTCTTC,CSVGRSSYNEQFF
TRBJ2-5,TRBV6-1,-,-,TGTGCCAGCAGCCGCAACCATTTAGGGGGAGAGACCCAGTACTTC,CASSRNHLGGETQYF
TRBJ2-7,TRBV19,-,-,TGTGCCACGCGGGACAGTGGGCTCTACGAGCAGTACTTC,CATRDSGLYEQYF
TRBJ2-1,TRBV21-1,once,-,TGTGCCAGCACCCTAGTCGGGAGTAAATACAATGAGCAGTTCTTC,CASTLVGSKYNEQFF
TRBJ2-1,TRBV18,-,TRBD1,TGTGCCAGCTCAGGACAGGGGGCCTACAATGAGCAGTTCTTC,CASSGQGAYNEQFF